The entry below describes one T cell receptor (beta chain). This clone was seen just once. The antigen this receptor binds is unknown. No base quality information exists; no much larger clone differs at one position. This sample is drawn from a study of technical replicates of blood from a few donors (dated by TCRdb to between 2016 and 2019). Library prep was done by the immunoSEQ multiplex PCR assay. TCRdb holds this immuneACCESS table with in-frame rearrangements only. Some clones are missing; in checked studies, unresolved V genes explain under half, and the rest has no known cause. The sample table records approximately 82,000 clones; around 94% of these occur just once. Together, the top ten hold 0.26% of the sample. The clonotype comes from a human donor in good health. The sample comprised T cells isolated from PBMCs.

Here is the DNA: TGTGCCTGGAGGACAGGGAATGGCTACACCTTC. This sequence encodes CAWRTGNGYTF. The sequence links TRBV30 to TRBJ1-2; 7 central nucleotides agree with TRBD1. CDR1 is given as GTSNPN and CDR2 as SVGIG, both from the germline V gene (reference sequence). Compared with germline, V lacks 3 bases and J lacks 6 bases; bases without a gene match: 1. Including cysteine and phenylalanine, the CDR3 has 11 amino acids. Only the CDR3 part of the read is kept: 33 bases, read in frame from the first base.